The clone carrying this TCR beta chain has a single count. These data come from a study of control samples from healthy donors and cancer patients. The CDR3 consists of 14 residues. CDR1 and CDR2 (germline): SGHRS, YFSETQ. V was shortened by 0 bases and J by 5 bases, with 9 bases between the two germline ends. Data came from immunoSEQ multiplex PCR; TCRdb stores just in-frame clones and leaves some out. The sample has about 99,000 clones; roughly 90% are singletons. Sequencing was performed on PBMCs. The rearrangement joins TRBV5-1 to TRBJ2-4; D call uncertain. The receptor's source is a man in his 60s with lung cancer. The CDR3 nucleotides read TGCGCCAGCAGCTTGGCCGTCAGCCAAAACATTCAGTACTTC. It is translated as CASSLAVSQNIQYF.